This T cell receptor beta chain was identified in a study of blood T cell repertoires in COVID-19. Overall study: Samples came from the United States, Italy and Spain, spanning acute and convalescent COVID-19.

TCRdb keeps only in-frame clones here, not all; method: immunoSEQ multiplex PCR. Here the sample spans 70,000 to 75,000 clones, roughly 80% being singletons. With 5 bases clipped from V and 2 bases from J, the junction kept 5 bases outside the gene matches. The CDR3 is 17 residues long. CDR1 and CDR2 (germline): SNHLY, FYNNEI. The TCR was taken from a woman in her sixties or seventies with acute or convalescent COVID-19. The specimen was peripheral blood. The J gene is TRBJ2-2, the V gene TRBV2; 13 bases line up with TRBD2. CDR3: CASSTTSGGLNTGELFF. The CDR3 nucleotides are TGTGCCAGCAGTACGACTAGCGGGGGGCTTAACACCGGGGAGCTGTTTTTT.